This entry is about one T cell receptor beta chain. Its antigen remains unknown. This specimen comes from a study of OX40 agonist ivuxolimab in advanced cancers. Study-level points and caveats: Dose levels from 0.1 to 3.0 mg/kg saw CD4+ and CD8+ blood T cells expand clonally by week 6.

The CDR3 is 15 residues long. CDR1 and CDR2 (germline): SGHTA, FQGNSA. V lost 2 bases and J lost 6; bases outside the gene matches: 7. The protocol was immunoSEQ multiplex PCR, while the TCRdb copy is restricted to in-frame clones and leaves out a portion. The sample contains approximately 12,000 clones, 70% to 85% of which appear only once. This TCR was sampled from an adult with an advanced solid tumor such as melanoma, head and neck, liver or kidney cancer. The chain is built from TRBV7-2 and TRBJ2-1; 7 bases agree with TRBD2. Source: CD4+ or CD8+ T cells sorted from blood, taken in a trial of the OX40 agonist ivuxolimab. The CDR3 DNA sequence: TGTGCCAGCAGCTTAAATAGCGGGTTGGGCAATGAGCAGTTCTTC. Its protein product is CASSLNSGLGNEQFF.